This entry is about one T cell receptor beta chain. This entry is derived from a study of blood T cell repertoires in COVID-19. On the study more broadly: T cells, B-cell-depleted T cells, or PBMCs supplied cDNA or gDNA.

TCRdb's table, derived via immunoSEQ multiplex PCR, lists solely in-frame clones and lacks some. The table shows about 480,000 clones, with roughly 89% occurring only once. The CDR3 is 14 amino acids. The ends were cut back, 5 bases at V and 5 bases at J, with 15 bases in the middle. Germline V gene sequence: CDR1 SEHNR, CDR2 FQNEAQ (reference sequence). This receptor was obtained from a young man with COVID-19, enrolled during active disease. The genes are TRBV7-9 and TRBJ2-5, with D perhaps TRBD2 (5 bases). Sequenced material: peripheral blood. The CDR3 nucleotides read TGTGCCAGCAGCACATCTCGGGGAATGGAGACCCAGTACTTC. Protein product: CASSTSRGMETQYF.